This TCR beta chain came from a study of CD8+CD57+ T cells in acquired aplastic anemia. By flow cytometry, patients selected for sequencing had shown an expansion of CD8+CD57+ cells. CDR3 length equals 14 residues. Germline CDR1 and CDR2: SGDLS and YYNGEE. The V end was cut by 4 bases, the J end by 3 bases, with 14 bases between. Genomic DNA, the template, was used for profiling of the TCR beta VDJ and CDR3. TCRdb passed the reads through MiXCR, listing each CDR3 protein once. The sample has fewer than 200,000 distinct CDR3 sequences, roughly 50% seen once. The sequence was obtained from a human donor with aplastic anemia. The specimen sequenced was sorted CD4+, CD8+, or CD8+CD57+ T cells (not recorded which) from PBMCs. The chain joins TRBV9 to TRBJ2-7; D perhaps matches TRBD2 (5 bases). CDR3 bases: TGTGCCAGCAGCCCTATTCAGAGCGGCTACGAGCAGTACTTC. Amino acids: CASSPIQSGYEQYF.